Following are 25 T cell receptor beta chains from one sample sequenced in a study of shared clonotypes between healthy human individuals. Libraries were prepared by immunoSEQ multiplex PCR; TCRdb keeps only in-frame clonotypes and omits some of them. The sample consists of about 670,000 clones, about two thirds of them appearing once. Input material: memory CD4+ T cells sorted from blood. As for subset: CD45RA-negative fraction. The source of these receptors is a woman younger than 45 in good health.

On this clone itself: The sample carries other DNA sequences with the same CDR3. CDR3 sequence: CASRGDFTEAFF. In nucleotides, the CDR3 is TGTGCCAGCAGGGGGGACTTCACTGAAGCTTTCTTT. The genes are TRBV2 and TRBJ1-1, with D possibly TRBD1 on 5 matching bases. V was trimmed by 6 bases and J by 4 bases, leaving 9 bases between them. In germline, CDR1 is SNHLY, CDR2 FYNNEI. The CDR3 extends over 12 amino acids.

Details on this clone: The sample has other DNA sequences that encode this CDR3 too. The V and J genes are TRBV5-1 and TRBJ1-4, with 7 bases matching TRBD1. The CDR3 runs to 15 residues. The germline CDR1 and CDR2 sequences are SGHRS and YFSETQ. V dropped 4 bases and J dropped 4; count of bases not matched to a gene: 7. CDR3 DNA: TGCGCCAGCAGCCGGGGCGACAGGGATAATGAAAAACTGTTTTTT. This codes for CASSRGDRDNEKLFF.

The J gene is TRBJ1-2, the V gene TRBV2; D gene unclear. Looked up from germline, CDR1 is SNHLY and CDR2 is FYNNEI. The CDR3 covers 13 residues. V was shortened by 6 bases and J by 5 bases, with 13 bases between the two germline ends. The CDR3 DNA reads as TGTGCCAGCAGATCCCCCTGGGGTTATGGCTACACCTTC. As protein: CASRSPWGYGYTF.

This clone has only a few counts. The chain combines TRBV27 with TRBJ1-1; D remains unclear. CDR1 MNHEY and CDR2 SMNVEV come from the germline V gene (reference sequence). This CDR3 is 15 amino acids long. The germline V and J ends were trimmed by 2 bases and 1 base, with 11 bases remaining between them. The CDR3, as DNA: TGTGCCAGCAGTTTAAGTGGGGAATGGAACACTGAAGCTTTCTTT. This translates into CASSLSGEWNTEAFF.

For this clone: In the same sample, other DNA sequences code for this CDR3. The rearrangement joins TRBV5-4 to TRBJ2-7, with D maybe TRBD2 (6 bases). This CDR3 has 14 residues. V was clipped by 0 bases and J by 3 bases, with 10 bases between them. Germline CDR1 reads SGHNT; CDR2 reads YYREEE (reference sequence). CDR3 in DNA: TGTGCCAGCAGCTTGGAAGGAGGGGACTACGAGCAGTACTTC. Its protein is CASSLEGGDYEQYF.

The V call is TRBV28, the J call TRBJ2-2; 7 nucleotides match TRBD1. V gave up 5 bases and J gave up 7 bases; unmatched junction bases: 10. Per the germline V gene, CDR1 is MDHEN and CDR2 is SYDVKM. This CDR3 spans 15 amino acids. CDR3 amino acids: CASSPHRGSNGELFF. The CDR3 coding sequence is TGTGCCAGCAGTCCCCACAGGGGATCAAACGGGGAGCTGTTTTTT.

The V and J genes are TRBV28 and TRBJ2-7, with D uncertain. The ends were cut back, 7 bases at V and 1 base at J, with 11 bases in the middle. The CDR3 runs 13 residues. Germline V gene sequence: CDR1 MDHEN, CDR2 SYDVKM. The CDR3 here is CASTQDPSYEQYF. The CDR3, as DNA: TGTGCCAGCACTCAAGACCCTTCCTACGAGCAGTACTTC.

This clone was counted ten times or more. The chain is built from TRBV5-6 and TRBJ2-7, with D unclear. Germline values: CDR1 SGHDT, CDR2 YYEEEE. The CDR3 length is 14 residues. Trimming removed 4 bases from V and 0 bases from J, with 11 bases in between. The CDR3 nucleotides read TGTGCCAGCAGCACGAAGGTTCGCTCCTACGAGCAGTACTTC. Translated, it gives CASSTKVRSYEQYF.

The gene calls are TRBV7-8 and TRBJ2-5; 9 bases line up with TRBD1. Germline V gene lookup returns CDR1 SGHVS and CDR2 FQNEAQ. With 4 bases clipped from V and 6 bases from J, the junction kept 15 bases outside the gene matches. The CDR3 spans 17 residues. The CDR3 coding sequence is TGTGCCAGCAGCTCGGGATGGGGCCTGACAGGGGGGCAGACCCAGTACTTC. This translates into CASSSGWGLTGGQTQYF.

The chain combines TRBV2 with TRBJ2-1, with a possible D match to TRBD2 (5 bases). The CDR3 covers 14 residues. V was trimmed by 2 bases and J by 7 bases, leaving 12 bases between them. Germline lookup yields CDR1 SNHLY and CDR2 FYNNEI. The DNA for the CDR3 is TGTGCCAGCAGTGAAACCGGAGGTTTTAATGAGCAGTTCTTC. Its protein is CASSETGGFNEQFF.

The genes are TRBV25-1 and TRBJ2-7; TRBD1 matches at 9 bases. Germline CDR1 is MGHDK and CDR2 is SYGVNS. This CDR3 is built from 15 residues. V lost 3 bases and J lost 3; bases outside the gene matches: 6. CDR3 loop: CASSDPTGGGYEQYF. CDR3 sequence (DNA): TGTGCCAGCAGTGATCCGACAGGGGGAGGCTACGAGCAGTACTTC.

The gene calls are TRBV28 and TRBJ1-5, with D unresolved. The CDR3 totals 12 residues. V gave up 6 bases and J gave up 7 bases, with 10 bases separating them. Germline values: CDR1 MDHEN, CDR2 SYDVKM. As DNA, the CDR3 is TGTGCCAGCAGCACCCTACCCCAGCCCCAGCATTTT. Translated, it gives CASSTLPQPQHF.

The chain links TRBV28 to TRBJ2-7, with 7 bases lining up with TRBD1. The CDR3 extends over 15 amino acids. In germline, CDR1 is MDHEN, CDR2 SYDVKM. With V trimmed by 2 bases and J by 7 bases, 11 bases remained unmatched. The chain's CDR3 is CASSLGGHRGREQYF. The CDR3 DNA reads TGTGCCAGCAGTTTAGGCGGCCACAGGGGCCGGGAGCAGTACTTC.

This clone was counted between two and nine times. The CDR3 loop reads CASSPGSFYEQYF. The CDR3 nucleotides read TGCGCCAGCAGCCCGGGAAGCTTCTACGAGCAGTACTTC. The rearrangement joins TRBV5-1 to TRBJ2-7, with a weak D call TRBD2 (5 bases). Trimming cost V 4 bases and J 3 bases, with 11 bases left between them. CDR3 length equals 13 residues. Germline assignment: CDR1 SGHRS and CDR2 YFSETQ.

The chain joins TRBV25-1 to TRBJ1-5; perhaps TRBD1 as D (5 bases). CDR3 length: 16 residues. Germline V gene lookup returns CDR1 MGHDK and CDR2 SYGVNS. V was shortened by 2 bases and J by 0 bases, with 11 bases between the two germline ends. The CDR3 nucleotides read TGTGCCAGCAGTGAAGGACACCGGTATAGCAATCAGCCCCAGCATTTT. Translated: CASSEGHRYSNQPQHF.

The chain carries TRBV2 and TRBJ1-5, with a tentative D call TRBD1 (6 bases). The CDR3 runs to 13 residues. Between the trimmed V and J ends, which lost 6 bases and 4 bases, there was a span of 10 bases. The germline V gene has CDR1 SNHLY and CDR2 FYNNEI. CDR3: CASRVQGNQPQHF. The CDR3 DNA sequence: TGTGCCAGCAGGGTGCAGGGGAATCAGCCCCAGCATTTT.

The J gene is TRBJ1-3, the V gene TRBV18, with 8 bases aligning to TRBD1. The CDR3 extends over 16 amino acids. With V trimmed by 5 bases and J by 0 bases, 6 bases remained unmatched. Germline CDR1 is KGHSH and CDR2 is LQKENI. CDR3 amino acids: CASSETGAPSGNTIYF. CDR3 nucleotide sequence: TGTGCCAGCTCAGAGACAGGGGCTCCCTCTGGAAACACCATATATTTT.

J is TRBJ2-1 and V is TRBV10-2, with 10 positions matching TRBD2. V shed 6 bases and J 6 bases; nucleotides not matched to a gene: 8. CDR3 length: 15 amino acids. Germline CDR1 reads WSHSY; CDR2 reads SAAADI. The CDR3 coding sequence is TGCGCCAGCAGAGGGGAACTAGCGGGATCCAATGAGCAGTTCTTC. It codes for CASRGELAGSNEQFF.

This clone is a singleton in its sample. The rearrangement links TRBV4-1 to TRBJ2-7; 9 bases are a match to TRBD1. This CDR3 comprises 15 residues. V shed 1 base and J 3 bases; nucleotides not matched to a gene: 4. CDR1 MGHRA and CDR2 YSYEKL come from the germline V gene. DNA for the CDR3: TGCGCCAGCAGCCAAGCAGGGACAGGGATCTACGAGCAGTACTTC. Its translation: CASSQAGTGIYEQYF.

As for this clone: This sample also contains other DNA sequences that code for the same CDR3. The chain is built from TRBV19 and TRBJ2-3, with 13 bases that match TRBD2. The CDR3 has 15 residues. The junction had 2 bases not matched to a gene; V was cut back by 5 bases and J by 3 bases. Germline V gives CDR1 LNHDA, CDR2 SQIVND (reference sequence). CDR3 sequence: CASSRTSGRTDTQYF. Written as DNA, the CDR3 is TGTGCCAGTAGTCGGACTAGCGGGAGAACAGATACGCAGTATTTT.

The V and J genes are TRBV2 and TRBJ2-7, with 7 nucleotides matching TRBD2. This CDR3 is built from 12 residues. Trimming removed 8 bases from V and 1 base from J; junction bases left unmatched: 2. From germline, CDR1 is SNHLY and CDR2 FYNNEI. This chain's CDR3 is CASAGDSYEQYF. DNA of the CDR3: TGTGCCAGCGCGGGAGATTCCTACGAGCAGTACTTC.

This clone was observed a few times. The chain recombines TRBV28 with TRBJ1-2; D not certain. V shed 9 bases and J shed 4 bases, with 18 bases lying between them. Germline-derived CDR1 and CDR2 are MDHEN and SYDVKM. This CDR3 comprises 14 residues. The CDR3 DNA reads TGTGCCAGTAAGGAGAACGTAAACATCTATGGCTACACCTTC. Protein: CASKENVNIYGYTF.

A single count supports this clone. The CDR3 bases are TGTGCCAGCAGCTTATCCCCTGGGAGCCAGGAGCTCGAGCAGTACTTC. Translation: CASSLSPGSQELEQYF. The V call is TRBV7-9, the J call TRBJ2-7; D may be TRBD2 (5 bases). Germline values: CDR1 SEHNR, CDR2 FQNEAQ (reference sequence). The CDR3 spans 16 residues. Trimming took off 2 bases at V and 6 bases at J, with 20 bases between the two ends.

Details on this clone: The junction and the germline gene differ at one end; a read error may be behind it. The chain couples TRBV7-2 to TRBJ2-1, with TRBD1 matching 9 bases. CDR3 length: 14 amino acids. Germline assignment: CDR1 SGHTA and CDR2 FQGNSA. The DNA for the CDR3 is TGTGCCAGCAGCTTAGAGCTATCGGACAGGGGCCAACTCTTC. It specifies CASSLELSDRGQLF.

The CDR3: CASSPTDRGATEAFF. As DNA, the CDR3 is TGCGCCAGCAGCCCGACGGACAGGGGGGCCACTGAAGCTTTCTTT. The chain has TRBV5-1 and TRBJ1-1; 10 bases map to TRBD1. Germline CDR1 is SGHRS and CDR2 is YFSETQ. The CDR3 runs 15 residues. V lost 4 bases to trimming and J lost 4 bases; unmatched junction nucleotides: 7.